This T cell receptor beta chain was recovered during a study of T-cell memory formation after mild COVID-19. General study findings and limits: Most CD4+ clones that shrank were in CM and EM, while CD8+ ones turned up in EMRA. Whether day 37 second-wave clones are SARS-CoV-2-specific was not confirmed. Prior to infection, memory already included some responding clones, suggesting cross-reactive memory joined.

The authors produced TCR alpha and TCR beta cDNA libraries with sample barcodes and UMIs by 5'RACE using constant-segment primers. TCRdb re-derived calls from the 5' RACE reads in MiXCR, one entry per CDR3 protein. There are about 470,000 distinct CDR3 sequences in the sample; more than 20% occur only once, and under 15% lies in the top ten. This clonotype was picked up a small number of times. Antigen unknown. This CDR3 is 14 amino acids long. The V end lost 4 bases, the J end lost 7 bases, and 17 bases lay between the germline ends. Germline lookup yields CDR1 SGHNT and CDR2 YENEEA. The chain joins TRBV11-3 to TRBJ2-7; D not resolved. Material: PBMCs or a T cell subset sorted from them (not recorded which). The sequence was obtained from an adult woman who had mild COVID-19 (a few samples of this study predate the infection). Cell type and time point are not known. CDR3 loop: CASSSAVSFDEQYF. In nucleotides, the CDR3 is TGTGCCAGCAGCTCCGCCGTTAGTTTTGATGAGCAGTACTTC.